This TCR beta chain is from a study of T cells in localized non-small cell lung cancer. Findings and limits, study-wide: Turning up in adjacent lung were a median roughly 62 of the top 100 tumor clones. Uninvolved adjacent lung had higher T cell clonality than tumor and all other tissues.

Trimming at V came to 5 bases and at J to 3 bases, leaving 3 bases not matched to a gene. This CDR3 is built from 14 residues. Germline loops: CDR1 KGHSH, CDR2 LQKENI. With regard to this clone: The antigen is not known.

Profiling relied on immunoSEQ multiplex PCR, and the TCRdb table lists in-frame clones only, not all of them. The table includes around 130,000 clones, approximately 88% detected once. The sequence was collected from a female donor over 55 with stage I lung adenocarcinoma. The sample in question was peripheral blood, obtained before any cancer treatment. The genes are TRBV18 and TRBJ2-3, with TRBD2 identical over 9 bases. The CDR3 nucleotides are TGTGCCAGCTCAATTAGCGGGAGTACAGATACGCAGTATTTT. Its translation: CASSISGSTDTQYF.